The source of this TCR beta chain is a study of T cell responses to AZD1222 COVID-19 vaccine. V was clipped by 2 bases and J by 5 bases, with 19 bases between them. CDR1 and CDR2 from the germline V gene are SNHLY and FYNNEI. The CDR3 has 16 amino acids. The table came from immunoSEQ multiplex PCR; TCRdb's copy has only in-frame clones and leaves some out. Here the sample spans some 90,000 clones, approximately 90% being singletons. The chain carries TRBV2 and TRBJ2-7; D is possibly TRBD1 or TRBD2 (6 bases each). Here the sequenced sample was peripheral blood, taken on day 0 of AZD1222 vaccination. This receptor was obtained from an adult in good health. The CDR3 protein is CASSELRWGAKDEQYF. The DNA for the CDR3 is TGTGCCAGCAGTGAATTGAGGTGGGGGGCTAAGGACGAGCAGTACTTC.